This TCR beta chain came from a study of T cells in narcolepsy. Overall study context: Donors had narcolepsy type 1 or type 2, or were healthy controls.

Comment on this clone: Its target is not known.

Study results and limitations: Comparing one patient's CSF and blood CD4+ clonotypes highlighted HCRT- and TRIB2-specific autoreactive clonotypes.

Germline loops: CDR1 MNHNS, CDR2 SASEGT. The CDR3 consists of 14 residues. Trimming cost V 3 bases and J 2 bases; bases outside gene matches: 4. Assay used: immunoSEQ multiplex PCR; TCRdb lists only in-frame clones, some missing. The sample consists of about 40,000 clones, roughly 88% of them appearing once. Sequencing was performed on CD45RA- memory CD4+ T cells from PBMCs. This rearrangement joins TRBV6-1 to TRBJ2-7; 7 bases match TRBD2. The source is a human donor with narcolepsy. CDR3 in amino acids: CASSDSGTTYEQYF. The CDR3, as DNA: TGTGCCAGCAGTGATTCAGGGACTACCTACGAGCAGTACTTC.